This T cell receptor (beta chain) emerged from a study of shared clonotypes between healthy human individuals. Study in general: A donor's plate count was three for CD4 naive and three for CD4 memory; CD8 naive had two and CD8 memory one. General observations from the study: Even with large depth, rarefaction showed that sorted-subset sequencing was incomplete.

Sequencing was at deep level. Sequencing was performed with immunoSEQ multiplex PCR; in TCRdb, only in-frame clones are kept and a portion is missing. This table has approximately 640,000 clones, about two thirds appearing once. Trimming left V 4 bases short and J 1 base short, with 8 bases between. The CDR3 runs to 13 residues. In germline, CDR1 is MNHEY, CDR2 SVGAGI. Remarks on this clone: What it binds is unknown.

This TCR was sampled from a woman between 25 and 40 years old in good health. This chain links TRBV6-5 with TRBJ2-7; possible D gene TRBD2, 5 bases. The source material was memory CD4+ T cells sorted from blood. This sample's subset: CD45RA-negative fraction. The CDR3 spells CASSLTGSYEQYF. Written as DNA, the CDR3 is TGTGCCAGCAGTTTAACGGGGTCCTACGAGCAGTACTTC.